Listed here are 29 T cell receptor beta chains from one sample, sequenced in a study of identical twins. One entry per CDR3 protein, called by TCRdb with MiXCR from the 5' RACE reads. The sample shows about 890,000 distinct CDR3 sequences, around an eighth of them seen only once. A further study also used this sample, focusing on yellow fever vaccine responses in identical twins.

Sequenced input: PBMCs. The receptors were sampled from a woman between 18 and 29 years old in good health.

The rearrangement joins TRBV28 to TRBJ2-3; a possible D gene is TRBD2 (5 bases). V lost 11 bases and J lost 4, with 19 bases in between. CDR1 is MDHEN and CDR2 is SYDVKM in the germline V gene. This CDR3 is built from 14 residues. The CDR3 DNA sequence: TGTGCCGTGGGAGCATCCCCTGGGGCAGATACGCAGTATTTT. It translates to CAVGASPGADTQYF.

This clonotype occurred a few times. DNA of the CDR3: TGCGCCAGCAGCGCCCGACCTAGACAGGTGGACTACAATGAGCAGTTCTTC. It codes for CASSARPRQVDYNEQFF. The rearrangement uses TRBV5-1 and TRBJ2-1; the D gene is possibly TRBD1 (6 bases). Trimming removed 4 bases from V and 3 bases from J, with 20 bases in between. There are 17 residues in the CDR3. From germline, CDR1 is SGHRS and CDR2 YFSETQ. Together with reference TRBV5-1 and TRBJ2-1, the CDR3 gives the full variable domain: KAGVTQTPRYLIKTRGQQVTLSCSPISGHRSVSWYQQTPGQGLQFLFEYFSETQRNKGNFPGRFSGRQFSNSRSEMNVSTLELGDSALYLCASSARPRQVDYNEQFFGPGTRLTVL.

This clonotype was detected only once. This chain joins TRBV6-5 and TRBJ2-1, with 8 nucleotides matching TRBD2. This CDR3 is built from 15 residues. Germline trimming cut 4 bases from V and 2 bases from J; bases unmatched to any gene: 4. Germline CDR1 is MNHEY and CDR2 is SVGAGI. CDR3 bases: TGTGCCAGCAGTTCGCGGGGGGTTACCTACAATGAGCAGTTCTTC. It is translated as CASSSRGVTYNEQFF.

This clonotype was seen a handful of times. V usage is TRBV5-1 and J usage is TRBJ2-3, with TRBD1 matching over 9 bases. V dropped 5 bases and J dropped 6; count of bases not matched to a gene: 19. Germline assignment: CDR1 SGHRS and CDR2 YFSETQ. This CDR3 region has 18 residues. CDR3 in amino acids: CASRFKDLLRDRADTQYF. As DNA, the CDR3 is TGCGCCAGCAGGTTTAAAGACCTCCTCCGGGACAGGGCCGATACGCAGTATTTT.

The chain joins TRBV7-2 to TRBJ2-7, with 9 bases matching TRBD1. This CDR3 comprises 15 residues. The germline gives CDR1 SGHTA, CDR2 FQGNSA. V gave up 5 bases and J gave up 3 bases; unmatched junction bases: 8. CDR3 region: CASSPFGDRVYEQYF. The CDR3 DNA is TGTGCCAGCAGCCCCTTCGGGGACAGGGTCTACGAGCAGTACTTC.

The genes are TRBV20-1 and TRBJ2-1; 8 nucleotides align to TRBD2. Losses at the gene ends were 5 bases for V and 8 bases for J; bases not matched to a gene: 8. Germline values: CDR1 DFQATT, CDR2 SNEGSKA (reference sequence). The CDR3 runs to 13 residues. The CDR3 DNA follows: TGCAGTGCTTCGACTAGCGTTGTGGATGAGCAGTTCTTC. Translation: CSASTSVVDEQFF.

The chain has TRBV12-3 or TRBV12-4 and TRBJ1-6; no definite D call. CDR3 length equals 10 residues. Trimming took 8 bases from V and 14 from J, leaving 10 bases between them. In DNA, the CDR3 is TGTGCCAGCCCCGTTTTGTCCCTCCACTTT. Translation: CASPVLSLHF.

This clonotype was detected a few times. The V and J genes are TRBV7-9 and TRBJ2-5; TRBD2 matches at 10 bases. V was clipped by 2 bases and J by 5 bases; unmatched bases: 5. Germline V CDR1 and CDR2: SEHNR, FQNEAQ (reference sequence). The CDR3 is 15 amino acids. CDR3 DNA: TGTGCCAGCAGCTTAAAGGGACTAGCGCCGGAGACCCAGTACTTC. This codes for CASSLKGLAPETQYF.

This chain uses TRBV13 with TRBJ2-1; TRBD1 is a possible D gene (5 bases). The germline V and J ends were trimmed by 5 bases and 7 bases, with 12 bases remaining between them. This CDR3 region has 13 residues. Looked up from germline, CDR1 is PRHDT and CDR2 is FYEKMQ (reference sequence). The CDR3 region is CASSPASGNEQFF. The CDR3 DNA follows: TGTGCCAGCAGCCCCGCCTCAGGGAATGAGCAGTTCTTC.

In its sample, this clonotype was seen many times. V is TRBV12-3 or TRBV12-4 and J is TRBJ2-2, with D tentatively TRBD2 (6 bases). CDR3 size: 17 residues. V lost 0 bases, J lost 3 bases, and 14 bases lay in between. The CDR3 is CASSLATGGADTGELFF. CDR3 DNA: TGTGCCAGCAGTTTAGCTACGGGCGGGGCGGACACCGGGGAGCTGTTTTTT.

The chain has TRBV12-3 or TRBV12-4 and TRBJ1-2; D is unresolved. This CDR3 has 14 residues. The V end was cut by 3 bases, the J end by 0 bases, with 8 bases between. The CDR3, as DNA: TGTGCCAGCAGTTTCCCAGTAACTAACTATGGCTACACCTTC. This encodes CASSFPVTNYGYTF.

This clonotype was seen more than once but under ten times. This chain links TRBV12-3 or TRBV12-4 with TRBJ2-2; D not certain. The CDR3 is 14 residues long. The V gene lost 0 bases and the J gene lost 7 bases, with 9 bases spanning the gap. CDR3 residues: CASSLAGLIGELFF. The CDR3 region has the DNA TGTGCCAGCAGTTTAGCGGGATTAATCGGGGAGCTGTTTTTT.

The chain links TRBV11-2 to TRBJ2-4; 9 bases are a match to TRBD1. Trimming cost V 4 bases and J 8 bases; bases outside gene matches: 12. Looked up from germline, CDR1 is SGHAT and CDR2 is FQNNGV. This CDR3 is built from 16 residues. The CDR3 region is CASSSLAGQGRHIQYF. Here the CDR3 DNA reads TGTGCCAGCAGCTCCCTAGCAGGACAGGGGAGGCACATTCAGTACTTC. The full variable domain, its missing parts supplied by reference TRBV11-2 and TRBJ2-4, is EAGVAQSPRYKIIEKRQSVAFWCNPISGHATLYWYQQILGQGPKLLIQFQNNGVVDDSQLPKDRFSAERLKGVDSTLKIQPAKLEDSAVYLCASSSLAGQGRHIQYFGAGTRLSVL.

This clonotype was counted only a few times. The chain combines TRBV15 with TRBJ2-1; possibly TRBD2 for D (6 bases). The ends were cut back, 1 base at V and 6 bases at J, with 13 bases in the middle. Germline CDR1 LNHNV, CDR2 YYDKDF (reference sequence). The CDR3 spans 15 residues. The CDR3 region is CATSRVRGLGNEQFF. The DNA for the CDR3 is TGTGCCACCAGCAGAGTTCGGGGGTTAGGCAATGAGCAGTTCTTC.

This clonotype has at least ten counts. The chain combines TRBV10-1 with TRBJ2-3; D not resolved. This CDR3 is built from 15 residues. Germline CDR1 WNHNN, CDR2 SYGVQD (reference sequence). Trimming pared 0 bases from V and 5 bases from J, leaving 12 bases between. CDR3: CASSESTFTRDTQYF. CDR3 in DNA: TGCGCCAGCAGTGAGTCGACGTTTACTCGAGATACGCAGTATTTT.

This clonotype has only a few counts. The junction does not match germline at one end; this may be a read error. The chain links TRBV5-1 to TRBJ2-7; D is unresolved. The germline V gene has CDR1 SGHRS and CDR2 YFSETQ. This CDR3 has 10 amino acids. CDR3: CARRLYEQYF. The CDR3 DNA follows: TGCGCCCGCAGACTCTACGAGCAGTACTTC.

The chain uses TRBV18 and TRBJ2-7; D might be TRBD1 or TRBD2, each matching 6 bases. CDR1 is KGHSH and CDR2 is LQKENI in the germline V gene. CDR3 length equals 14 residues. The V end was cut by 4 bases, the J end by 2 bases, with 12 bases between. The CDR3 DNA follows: TGTGCCAGCTCACAGGCACGGGGGCCCTACGAGCAGTACTTC. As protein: CASSQARGPYEQYF.

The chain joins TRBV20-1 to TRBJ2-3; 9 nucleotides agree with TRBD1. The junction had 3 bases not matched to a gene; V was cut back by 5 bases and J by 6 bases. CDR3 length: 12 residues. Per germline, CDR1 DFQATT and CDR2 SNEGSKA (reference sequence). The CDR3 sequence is CSALGTGDTQYF. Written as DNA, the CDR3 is TGCAGTGCTTTAGGGACAGGGGATACGCAGTATTTT.

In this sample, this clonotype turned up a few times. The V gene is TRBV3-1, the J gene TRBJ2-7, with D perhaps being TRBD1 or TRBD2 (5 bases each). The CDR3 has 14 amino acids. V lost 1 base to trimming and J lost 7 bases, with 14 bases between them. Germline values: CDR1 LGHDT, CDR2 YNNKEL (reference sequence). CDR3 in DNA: TGTGCCAGCAGCCAAGGCCCCTTTGAGGGGGAGCAGTACGTC. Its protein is CASSQGPFEGEQYV.

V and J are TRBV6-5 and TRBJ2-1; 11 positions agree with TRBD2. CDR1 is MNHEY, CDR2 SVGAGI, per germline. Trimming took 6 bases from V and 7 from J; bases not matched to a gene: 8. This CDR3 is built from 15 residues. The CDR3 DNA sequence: TGTGCCAGCAGGACTCGGACTAGCGGGTGGAATGAGCAGTTCTTC. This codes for CASRTRTSGWNEQFF.

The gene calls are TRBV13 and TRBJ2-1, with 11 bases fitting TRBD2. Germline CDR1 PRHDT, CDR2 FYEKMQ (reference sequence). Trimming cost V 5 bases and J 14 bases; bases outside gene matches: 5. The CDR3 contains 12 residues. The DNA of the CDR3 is TGTGCCAGCAGCACAAAGGGACTAGCGGAGTTCTTC. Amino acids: CASSTKGLAEFF. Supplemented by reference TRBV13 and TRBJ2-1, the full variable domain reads AAGVIQSPRHLIKEKRETATLKCYPIPRHDTVYWYQQGPGQDPQFLISFYEKMQSDKGSIPDRFSAQQFSDYHSELNMSSLELGDSALYFCASSTKGLAEFFGPGTRLTVL.

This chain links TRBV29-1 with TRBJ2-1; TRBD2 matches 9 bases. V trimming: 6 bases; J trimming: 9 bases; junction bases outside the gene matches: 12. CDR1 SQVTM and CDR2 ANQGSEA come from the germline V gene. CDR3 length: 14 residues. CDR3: CSVTSGPDPSEQFF. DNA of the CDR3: TGCAGCGTCACTAGCGGGCCTGACCCCAGTGAGCAGTTCTTC.

CDR3 nucleotides: TGCGCCAGCAGCTTGTCGCCCGCAGGGGGCTATGGCTACACCTTC. This codes for CASSLSPAGGYGYTF. The rearrangement joins TRBV5-1 to TRBJ1-2; 7 bases map to TRBD1. The V gene's germline CDR1 is SGHRS and CDR2 YFSETQ. The CDR3 runs 15 residues. The V and J ends lost 1 base and 4 bases, in that order; junction bases with no gene match: 7.

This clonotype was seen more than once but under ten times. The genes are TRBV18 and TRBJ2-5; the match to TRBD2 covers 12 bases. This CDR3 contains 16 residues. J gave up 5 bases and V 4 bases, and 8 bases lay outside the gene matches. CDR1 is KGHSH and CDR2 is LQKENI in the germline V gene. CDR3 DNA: TGTGCCAGCTCACAGACTAGCGGGAGCGTAGTGGAGACCCAGTACTTC. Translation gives CASSQTSGSVVETQYF.

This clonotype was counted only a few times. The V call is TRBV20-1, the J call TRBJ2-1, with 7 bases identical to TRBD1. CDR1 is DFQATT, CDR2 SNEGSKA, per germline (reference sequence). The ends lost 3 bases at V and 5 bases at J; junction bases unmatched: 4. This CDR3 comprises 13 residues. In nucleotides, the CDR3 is TGCAGTGCTAGCCAGGGGGTCCACAATGAGCAGTTCTTC. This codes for CSASQGVHNEQFF.

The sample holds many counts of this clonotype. In nucleotides, the CDR3 is TGTGCCAGCAGCACTCGTTCCGCCTCCTACGAGCAGTACTTC. This sequence encodes CASSTRSASYEQYF. V usage is TRBV11-3 and J usage is TRBJ2-7; D gene unclear. The V gene's germline CDR1 is SGHNT and CDR2 YENEEA. Trimming took off 5 bases at V and 0 bases at J, with 11 bases between the two ends. The CDR3 has 14 amino acids.

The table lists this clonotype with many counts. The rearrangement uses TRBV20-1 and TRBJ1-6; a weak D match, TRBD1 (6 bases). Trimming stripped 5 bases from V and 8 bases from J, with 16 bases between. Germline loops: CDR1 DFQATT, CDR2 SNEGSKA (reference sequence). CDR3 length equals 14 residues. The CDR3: CSARPGTQDSPLHF. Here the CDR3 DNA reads TGCAGTGCTCGTCCCGGGACACAAGATTCACCCCTCCACTTT.

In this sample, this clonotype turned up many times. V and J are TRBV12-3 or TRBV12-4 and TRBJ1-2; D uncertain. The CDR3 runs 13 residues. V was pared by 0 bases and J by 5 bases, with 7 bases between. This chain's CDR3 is CASSLAREYGYTF. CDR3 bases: TGTGCCAGCAGTTTAGCCAGAGAATATGGCTACACCTTC.

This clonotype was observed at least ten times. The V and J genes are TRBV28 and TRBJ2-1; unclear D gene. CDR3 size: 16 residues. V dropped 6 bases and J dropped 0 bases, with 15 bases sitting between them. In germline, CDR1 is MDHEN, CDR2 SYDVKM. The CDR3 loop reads CASSTMDLPSYNEQFF. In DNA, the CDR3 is TGTGCCAGCAGCACGATGGACCTTCCCTCCTACAATGAGCAGTTCTTC.